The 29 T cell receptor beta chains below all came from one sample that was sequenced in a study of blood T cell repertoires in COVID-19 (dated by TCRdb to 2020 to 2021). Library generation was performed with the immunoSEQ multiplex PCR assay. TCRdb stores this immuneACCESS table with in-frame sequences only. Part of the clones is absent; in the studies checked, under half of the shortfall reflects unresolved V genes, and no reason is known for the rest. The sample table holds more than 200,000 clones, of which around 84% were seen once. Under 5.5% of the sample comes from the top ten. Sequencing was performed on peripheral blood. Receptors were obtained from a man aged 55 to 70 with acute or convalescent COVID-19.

This chain's CDR3 is CASSSPSGELFF. The CDR3 nucleotides read TGTGCCAGCAGTTCCCCTTCCGGGGAGCTGTTTTTT. This chain joins TRBV28 and TRBJ2-2; D uncertain. V was cut by 4 bases and J by 6 bases, with 6 bases left in between. The CDR3 length is 12 residues. Germline values: CDR1 MDHEN, CDR2 SYDVKM.

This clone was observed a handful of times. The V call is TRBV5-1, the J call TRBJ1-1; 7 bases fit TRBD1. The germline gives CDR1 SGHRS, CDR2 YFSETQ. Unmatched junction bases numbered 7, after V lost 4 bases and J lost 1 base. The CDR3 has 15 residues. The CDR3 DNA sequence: TGCGCCAGCAGCCCCGGACAGGCTAAGAACACTGAAGCTTTCTTT. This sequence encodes CASSPGQAKNTEAFF.

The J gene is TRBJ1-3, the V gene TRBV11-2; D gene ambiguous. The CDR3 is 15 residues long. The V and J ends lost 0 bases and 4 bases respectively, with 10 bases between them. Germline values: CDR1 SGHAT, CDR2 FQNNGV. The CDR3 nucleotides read TGTGCCAGCAGCTTAGATTGGGGAGGAGGAAACACCATATATTTT. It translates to CASSLDWGGGNTIYF.

This chain's CDR3 is CASGWGGTHNQPQHF. The CDR3 DNA reads as TGTGCCAGCGGTTGGGGGGGGACCCACAATCAGCCCCAGCATTTT. This chain connects TRBV2 to TRBJ1-5; perhaps TRBD1 as D (5 bases). The CDR3 contains 15 residues. V lost 8 bases and J lost 3, with 17 bases in between. CDR1 is SNHLY, CDR2 FYNNEI, per germline. The variable domain in full, completed from reference TRBV2 and TRBJ1-5, reads EPEVTQTPSHQVTQMGQEVILRCVPISNHLYFYWYRQILGQKVEFLVSFYNNEISEKSEIFDDQFSVERPDGSNFTLKIRSTKLEDSAMYFCASGWGGTHNQPQHFGDGTRLSIL.

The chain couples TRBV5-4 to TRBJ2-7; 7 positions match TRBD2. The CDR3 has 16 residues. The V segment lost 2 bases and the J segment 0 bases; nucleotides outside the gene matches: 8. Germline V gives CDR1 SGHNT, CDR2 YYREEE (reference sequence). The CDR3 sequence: CASSFRLADISYEQYF. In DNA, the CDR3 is TGTGCCAGCAGCTTCCGACTAGCTGACATCTCCTACGAGCAGTACTTC.

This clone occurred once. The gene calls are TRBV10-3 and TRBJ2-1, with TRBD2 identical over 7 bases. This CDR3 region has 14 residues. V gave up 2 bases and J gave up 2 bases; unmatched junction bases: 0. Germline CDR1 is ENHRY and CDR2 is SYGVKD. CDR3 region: CAISETSAYNEQFF. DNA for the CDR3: TGTGCCATCAGTGAGACTAGCGCCTACAATGAGCAGTTCTTC.

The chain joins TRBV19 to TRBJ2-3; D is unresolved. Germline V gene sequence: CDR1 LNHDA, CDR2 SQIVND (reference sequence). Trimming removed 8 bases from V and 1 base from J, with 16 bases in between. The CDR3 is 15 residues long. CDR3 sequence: CASSPLGFGTDTQYF. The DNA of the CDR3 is TGTGCCAGTTCCCCCCTCGGGTTCGGCACAGATACGCAGTATTTT.

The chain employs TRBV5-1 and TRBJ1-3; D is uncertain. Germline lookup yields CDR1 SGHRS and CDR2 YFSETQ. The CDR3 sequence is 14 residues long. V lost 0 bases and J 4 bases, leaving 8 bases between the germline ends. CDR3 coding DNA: TGCGCCAGCAGCTTGGGGACTCAGGGAAACACCATATATTTT. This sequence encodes CASSLGTQGNTIYF.

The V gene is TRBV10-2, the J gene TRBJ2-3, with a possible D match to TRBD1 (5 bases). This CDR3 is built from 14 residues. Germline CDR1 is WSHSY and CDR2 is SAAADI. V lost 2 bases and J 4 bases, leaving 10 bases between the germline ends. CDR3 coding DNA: TGCGCCAGCAGTGAGGCGCAGGGCGCAGATACGCAGTATTTT. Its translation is CASSEAQGADTQYF.

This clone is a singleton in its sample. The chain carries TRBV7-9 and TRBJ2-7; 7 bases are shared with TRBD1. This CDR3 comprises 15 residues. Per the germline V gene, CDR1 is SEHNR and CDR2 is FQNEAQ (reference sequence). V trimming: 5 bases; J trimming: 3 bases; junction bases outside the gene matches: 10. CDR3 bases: TGTGCCAGCAGCCCTGCGGACAGGTCTTACTACGAGCAGTACTTC. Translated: CASSPADRSYYEQYF.

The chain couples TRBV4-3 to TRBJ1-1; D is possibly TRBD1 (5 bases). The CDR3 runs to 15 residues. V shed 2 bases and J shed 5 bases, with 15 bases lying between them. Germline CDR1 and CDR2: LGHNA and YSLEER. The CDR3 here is CASSQYGRVDTEAFF. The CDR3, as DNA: TGCGCCAGCAGCCAATACGGCAGGGTGGATACTGAAGCTTTCTTT.

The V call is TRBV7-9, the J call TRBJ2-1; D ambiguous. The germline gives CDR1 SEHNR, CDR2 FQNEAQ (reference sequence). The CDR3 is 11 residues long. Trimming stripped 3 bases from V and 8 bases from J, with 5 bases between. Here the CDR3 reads CASSFGHEQFF. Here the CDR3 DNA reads TGTGCCAGCAGCTTCGGTCATGAGCAGTTCTTC. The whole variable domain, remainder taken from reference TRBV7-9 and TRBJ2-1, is DTGVSQNPRHKITKRGQNVTFRCDPISEHNRLYWYRQTLGQGPEFLTYFQNEAQLEKSRLLSDRFSAERPKGSFSTLEIQRTEQGDSAMYLCASSFGHEQFFGPGTRLTVL.

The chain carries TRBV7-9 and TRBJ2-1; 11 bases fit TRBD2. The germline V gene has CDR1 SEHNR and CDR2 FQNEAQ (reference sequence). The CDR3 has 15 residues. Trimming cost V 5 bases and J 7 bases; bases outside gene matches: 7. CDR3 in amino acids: CASSPTSGAVNEQFF. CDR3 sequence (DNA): TGTGCCAGCAGCCCGACTAGCGGGGCAGTGAATGAGCAGTTCTTC. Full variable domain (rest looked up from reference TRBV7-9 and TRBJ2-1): DTGVSQNPRHKITKRGQNVTFRCDPISEHNRLYWYRQTLGQGPEFLTYFQNEAQLEKSRLLSDRFSAERPKGSFSTLEIQRTEQGDSAMYLCASSPTSGAVNEQFFGPGTRLTVL.

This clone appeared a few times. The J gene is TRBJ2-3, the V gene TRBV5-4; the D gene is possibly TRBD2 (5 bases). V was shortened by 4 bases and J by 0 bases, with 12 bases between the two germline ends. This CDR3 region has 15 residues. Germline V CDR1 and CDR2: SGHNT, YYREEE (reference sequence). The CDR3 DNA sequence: TGTGCCAGCAGCCACCCGGGGTCTAGCACAGATACGCAGTATTTT. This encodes CASSHPGSSTDTQYF.

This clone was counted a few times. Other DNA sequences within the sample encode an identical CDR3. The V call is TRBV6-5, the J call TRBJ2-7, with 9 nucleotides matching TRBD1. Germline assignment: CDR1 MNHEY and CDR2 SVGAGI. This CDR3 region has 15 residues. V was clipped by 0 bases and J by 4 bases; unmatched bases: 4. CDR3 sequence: CASSYSGTGTYEQYF. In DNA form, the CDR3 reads TGTGCCAGCAGTTACTCGGGGACAGGGACGTACGAGCAGTACTTC.

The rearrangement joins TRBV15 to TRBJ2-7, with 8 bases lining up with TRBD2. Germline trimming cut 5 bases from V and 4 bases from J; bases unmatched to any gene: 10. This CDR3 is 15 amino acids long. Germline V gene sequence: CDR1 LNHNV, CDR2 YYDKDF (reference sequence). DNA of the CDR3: TGTGCCACCAGCCTAACCGGGACTAGAGAATACGAGCAGTACTTC. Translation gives CATSLTGTREYEQYF.

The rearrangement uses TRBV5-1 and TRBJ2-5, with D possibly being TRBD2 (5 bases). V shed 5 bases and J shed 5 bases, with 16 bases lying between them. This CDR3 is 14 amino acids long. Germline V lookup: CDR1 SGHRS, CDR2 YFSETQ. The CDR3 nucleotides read TGCGCCAGCAGGGGGTGGTCGGGGTCCGAGACCCAGTACTTC. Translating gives CASRGWSGSETQYF.

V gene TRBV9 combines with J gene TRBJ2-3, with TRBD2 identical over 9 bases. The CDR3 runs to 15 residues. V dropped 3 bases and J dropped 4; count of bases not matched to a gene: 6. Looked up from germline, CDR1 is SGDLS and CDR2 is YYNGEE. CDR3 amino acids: CASSGPGLAPDTQYF. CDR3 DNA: TGTGCCAGCAGCGGACCGGGACTAGCCCCAGATACGCAGTATTTT.

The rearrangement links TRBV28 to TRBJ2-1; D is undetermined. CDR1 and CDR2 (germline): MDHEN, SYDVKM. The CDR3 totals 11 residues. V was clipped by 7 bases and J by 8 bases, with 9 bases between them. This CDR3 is CASTTRDEQFF. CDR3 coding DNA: TGTGCCAGCACCACACGGGATGAGCAGTTCTTC. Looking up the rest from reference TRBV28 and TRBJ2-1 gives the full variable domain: DVKVTQSSRYLVKRTGEKVFLECVQDMDHENMFWYRQDPGLGLRLIYFSYDVKMKEKGDIPEGYSVSREKKERFSLILESASTNQTSMYLCASTTRDEQFFGPGTRLTVL.

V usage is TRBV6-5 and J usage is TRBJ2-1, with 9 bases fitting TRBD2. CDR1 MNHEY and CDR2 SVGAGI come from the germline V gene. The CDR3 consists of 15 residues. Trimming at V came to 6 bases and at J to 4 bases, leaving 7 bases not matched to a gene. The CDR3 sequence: CASRTLAGLYNEQFF. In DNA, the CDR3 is TGTGCCAGCAGGACCCTAGCGGGGCTATACAATGAGCAGTTCTTC.

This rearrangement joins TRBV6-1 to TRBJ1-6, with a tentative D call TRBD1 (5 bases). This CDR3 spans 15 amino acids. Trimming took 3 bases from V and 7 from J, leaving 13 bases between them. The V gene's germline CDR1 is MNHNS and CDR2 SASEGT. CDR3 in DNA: TGTGCCAGCAGTGACCCCCAGGGCTGGAATTCACCCCTCCACTTT. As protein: CASSDPQGWNSPLHF.

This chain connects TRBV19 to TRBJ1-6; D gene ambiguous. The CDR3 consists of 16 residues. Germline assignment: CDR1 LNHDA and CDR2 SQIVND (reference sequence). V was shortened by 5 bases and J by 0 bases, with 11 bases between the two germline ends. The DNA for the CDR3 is TGTGCCAGTAGTCCAACGACGGGCTCCTATAATTCACCCCTCCACTTT. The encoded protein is CASSPTTGSYNSPLHF.

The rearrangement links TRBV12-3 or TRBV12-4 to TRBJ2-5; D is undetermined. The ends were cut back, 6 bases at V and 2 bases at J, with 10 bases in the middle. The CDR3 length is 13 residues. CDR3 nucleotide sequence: TGTGCCAGCAGCCCGAGTCATCAAGAGACCCAGTACTTC. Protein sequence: CASSPSHQETQYF.

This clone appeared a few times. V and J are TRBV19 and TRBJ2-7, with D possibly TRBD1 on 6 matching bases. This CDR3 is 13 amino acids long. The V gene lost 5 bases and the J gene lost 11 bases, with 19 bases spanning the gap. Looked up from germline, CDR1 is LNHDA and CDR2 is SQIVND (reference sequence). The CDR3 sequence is CASSASGTLVEYF. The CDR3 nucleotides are TGTGCCAGTAGTGCCTCCGGGACACTGGTGGAGTACTTC.

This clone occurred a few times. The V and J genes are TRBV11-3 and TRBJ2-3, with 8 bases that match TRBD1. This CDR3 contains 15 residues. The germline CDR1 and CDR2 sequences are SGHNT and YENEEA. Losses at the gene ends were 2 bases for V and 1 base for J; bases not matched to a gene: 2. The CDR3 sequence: CASSLWGQGTDTQYF. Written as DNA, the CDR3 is TGTGCCAGCAGCTTATGGGGACAGGGCACAGATACGCAGTATTTT.

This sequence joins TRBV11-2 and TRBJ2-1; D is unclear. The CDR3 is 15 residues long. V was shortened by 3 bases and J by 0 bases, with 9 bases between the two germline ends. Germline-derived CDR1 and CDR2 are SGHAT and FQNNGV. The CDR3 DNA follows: TGTGCCAGCAGCTTTGACTTGAGCTCCTACAATGAGCAGTTCTTC. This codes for CASSFDLSSYNEQFF. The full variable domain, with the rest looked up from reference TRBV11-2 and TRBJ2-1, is EAGVAQSPRYKIIEKRQSVAFWCNPISGHATLYWYQQILGQGPKLLIQFQNNGVVDDSQLPKDRFSAERLKGVDSTLKIQPAKLEDSAVYLCASSFDLSSYNEQFFGPGTRLTVL.

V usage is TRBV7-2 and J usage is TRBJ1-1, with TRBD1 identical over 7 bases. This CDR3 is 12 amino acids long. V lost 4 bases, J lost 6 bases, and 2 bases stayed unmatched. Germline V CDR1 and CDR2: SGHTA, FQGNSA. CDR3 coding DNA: TGTGCCAGCAGCTCCCAGGGGGCTGAAGCTTTCTTT. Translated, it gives CASSSQGAEAFF.

The CDR3 DNA sequence: TGTGCCAGCAGAGTTGACAGATACCCCCCTGAAGCTTTCTTT. The encoded protein is CASRVDRYPPEAFF. The chain is built from TRBV6-5 and TRBJ1-1, with D tentatively TRBD1 (5 bases). Germline V gene sequence: CDR1 MNHEY, CDR2 SVGAGI. This CDR3 has 14 residues. The ends were cut back, 6 bases at V and 6 bases at J, with 17 bases in the middle.

This CDR3 reads CASSTQGYEQYF. The CDR3, as DNA: TGTGCCAGCTCAACACAGGGGTACGAGCAGTACTTC. The chain uses TRBV18 and TRBJ2-7; 7 bases fit TRBD1. The CDR3 contains 12 residues. Germline loops: CDR1 KGHSH, CDR2 LQKENI. Trimming removed 5 bases from V and 4 bases from J; junction bases left unmatched: 2.